This TCR beta chain was identified during a study of Graves' ophthalmopathy and Graves' hyperthyroidism. This clonotype was counted only a few times. The TCR beta CDR3 regions underwent amplification from RNA transcripts. The first-round RT-PCR employed HTBI primers together with the Qiagen OneStep RT-PCR kit. A multiplex PCR was then performed as the second round. From the multiplex PCR reads, TCRdb called clonotypes with MiXCR, one entry per CDR3 protein. The table lists over a million distinct CDR3 sequences, 35% to 40% of them singletons. The CDR3 spans 16 residues. The J segment lost 4 bases and the V segment lost 6 bases, leaving 13 bases of the junction unmatched. Other autoimmune diseases, uncontrolled infections, pregnancy or lactation ruled patients out of participation.

Sample: peripheral blood or thyroid tissue (not recorded which). This clonotype originated in an adult man with Graves' hyperthyroidism. The chain couples TRBV12-3 or TRBV12-4 to TRBJ2-7, with 9 bases identical to TRBD1. The CDR3 is CASSPDRDRATYEQYF. The CDR3 nucleotides are TGTGCCAGCAGCCCAGACCGGGACAGGGCGACTTACGAGCAGTACTTC.